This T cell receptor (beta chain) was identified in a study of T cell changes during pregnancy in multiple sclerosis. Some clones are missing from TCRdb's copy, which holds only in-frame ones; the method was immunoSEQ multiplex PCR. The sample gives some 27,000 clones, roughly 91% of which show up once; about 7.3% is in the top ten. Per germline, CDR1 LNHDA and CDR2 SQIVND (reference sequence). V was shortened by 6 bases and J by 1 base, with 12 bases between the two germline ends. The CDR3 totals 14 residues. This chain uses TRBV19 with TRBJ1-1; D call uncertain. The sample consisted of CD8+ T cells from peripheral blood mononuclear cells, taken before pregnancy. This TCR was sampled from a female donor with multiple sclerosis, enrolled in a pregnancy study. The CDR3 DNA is TGTGCCAGTAGCCACTTCGGTTGGAACACTGAAGCTTTCTTT. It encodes CASSHFGWNTEAFF.